Sequencing of this T cell receptor (beta chain) was carried out in a study of memory CD4+ T cells and cytomegalovirus serostatus. Overall study results and limits: Median bootstrapped AUC for CMV status was around 0.95 originally, around 0.91 US-trained. Of 150 to 200 reported CMV TCRbeta sequences, just over 65 were found in memory CD4+ repertoires.

The sort gate was single viable CD3+CD4+CD8-CD45RO+ cells for memory CD4+ T cells. CD4+ T cells were isolated by positive magnetic selection. Profiling relied on immunoSEQ multiplex PCR, and the TCRdb table lists in-frame clones only, not all of them. Seen here are around 45,000 clones, around 76% observed once, and the top ten hold around 1.9%. Trimming pared 5 bases from V and 1 base from J, leaving 15 bases between. The germline V gene encodes CDR1 SGHVS and CDR2 FNYEAQ. The CDR3 spans 15 residues. Regarding this clone: Its antigen remains unidentified.

The receptor was derived from an adult in good health and CMV-seronegative. Sequencing was done on a sample of memory CD4+ T cells from blood. The chain joins TRBV7-6 to TRBJ2-7, with D unclear. CDR3 loop: CASSPDPRKSYEQYF. CDR3 sequence (DNA): TGTGCCAGCAGCCCCGACCCCAGGAAATCCTACGAGCAGTACTTC.